This T cell receptor beta chain originates from a study of spatial heterogeneity in lung cancer. Study context: Those follow-up PBMC samples that were available underwent sequencing, at a median interval of approximately two years following resection.

TCRdb redid the calling of the 5' RACE reads with MiXCR, one entry per CDR3 protein. The data show roughly 72,000 distinct CDR3 sequences, with less than 9.5% seen just once and 1.5% to 2% held by the top ten. This clonotype was seen many times. This CDR3 comprises 12 residues. Germline CDR1 is SGHTA and CDR2 is FQGNSA. Trimming removed 2 bases at V and 8 bases at J, with 7 bases between. Specified time point: blood at routine non-recurrence follow-up after resection. Whole RNA obtained from tumor, nontumor lung or frozen PBMC underwent sequencing without sorting. The specimen comprised PBMCs, sampled at follow-up. V usage is TRBV7-2 and J usage is TRBJ2-1; no definite D call. The source is a female donor with early-stage non-small cell lung cancer. The CDR3 nucleotides read TGTGCCAGCAGCTTACCAGAGTATGAGCAGTTCTTC. This gives the protein CASSLPEYEQFF.